This T cell receptor (beta chain) emerged from a study of blood T cell repertoires in COVID-19 (TCRdb year 2020). Notes on the research overall: Samples from collaborators originated in the United States, Italy and Spain and spanned both the acute and convalescent phases of COVID-19. The prospective study material was composed of cDNA or gDNA derived from T cells, B-cell-depleted T cells, or PBMCs. The dataset comprised deeply sampled blood TCRbeta repertoires from subjects exposed to, actively infected with, or recovered from COVID-19. The repertoires were released in a freely available public database intended as a resource for research on the immune response to SARS-CoV-2. The samples were drawn from the first 160 participants of the ongoing ImmuneRACE study and from some 1,300 subjects provided by 6 global collaborators. Sample metadata almost always included a de-identified subject ID, COVID-19 status, age in years and sex. Where HLA class I and class II types were available, the types were taken from metadata supplied by the sample provider, not from assay-based typing. On the study overall, not on this receptor specifically: Clinical and demographic metadata were provided uncurated, with the amount varying by source and participant.

The immunoSEQ Assay, a bias-controlled multiplex PCR, was used to amplify TCRbeta CDR3 regions from genomic DNA. In the original analysis: The number of nucleated cells in each sample was estimated from the amplification of reference gene primers within the assay. To quantify the absolute abundance of each unique TCRbeta CDR3 rearrangement, sequence reads were collapsed and filtered. For each sample, productive Simpson clonality was calculated by taking the square root of Simpson's diversity index across productive rearrangements. TCRdb obtained this table from immuneACCESS and retained in-frame rearrangements with V and J assigned. These tables miss some clones; where compared with another copy, unresolved V genes account for less than half of the shortfall, and the remainder is unexplained. The D gene and trimming were derived from the DNA, and the V and J assignments and clone size from that table. Present in this sample are some 280,000 clones, about nine tenths of which were seen just once. The ten largest account for around 3% of the sample.

On this clone: The antigen it binds to is not known. The sample holds no much larger clone one base away, and base qualities are not on file.

The junction carries 8 bases between V and J, which are trimmed by 0 bases and 3 bases respectively. As encoded in the germline V gene (reference sequence), CDR1 is GTSNPN while CDR2 is SVGIG. Inclusive of the bounding cysteine and phenylalanine, the CDR3 is 13 residues long. The kept DNA is CDR3 alone, 39 bases in frame from the first base. Collaborating institutions collected whole blood in K2EDTA tubes following their own protocols. For TCRbeta analysis, collaborator samples were shipped as frozen whole blood, as isolated PBMCs, or as DNA extracted from either sample type. The clonotype originates from a woman in her 30s with active or convalescent COVID-19. This receptor chain uses TRBV30 and TRBJ1-2; the best D guess is TRBD1, with 6 bases matching. Sequencing was done on a sample of peripheral blood. The DNA reads TGTGCCTGGAGTGTAGGGGGAGACTATGGCTACACCTTC. The resulting protein is CAWSVGGDYGYTF.